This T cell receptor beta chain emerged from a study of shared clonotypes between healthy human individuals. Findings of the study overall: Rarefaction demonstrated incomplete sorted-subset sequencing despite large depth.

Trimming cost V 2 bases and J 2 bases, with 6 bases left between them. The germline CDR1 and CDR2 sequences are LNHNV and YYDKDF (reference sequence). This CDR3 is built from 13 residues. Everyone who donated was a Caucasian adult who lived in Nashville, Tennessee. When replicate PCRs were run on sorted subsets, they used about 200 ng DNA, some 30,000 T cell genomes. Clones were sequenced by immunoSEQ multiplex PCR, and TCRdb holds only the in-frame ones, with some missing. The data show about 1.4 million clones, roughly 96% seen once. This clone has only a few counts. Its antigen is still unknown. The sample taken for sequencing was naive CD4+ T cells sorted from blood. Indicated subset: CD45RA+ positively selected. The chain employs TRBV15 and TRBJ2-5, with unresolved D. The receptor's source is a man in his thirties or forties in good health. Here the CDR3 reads CATSRRYQETQYF. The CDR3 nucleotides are TGTGCCACCAGCAGACGGTATCAAGAGACCCAGTACTTC. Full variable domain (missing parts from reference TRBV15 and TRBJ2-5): DAMVIQNPRYQVTQFGKPVTLSCSQTLNHNVMYWYQQKSSQAPKLLFHYYDKDFNNEADTPDNFQSRRPNTSFCFLDIRSPGLGDTAMYLCATSRRYQETQYFGPGTRLLVL.